The 18 T cell receptor delta chains presented below share a single source sample, sequenced in a study of gamma-delta T cells after stem cell transplantation listed by TCRdb under 2016. Library method: RT-PCR. Data came from an Illumina MiSeq. Public reads were reanalyzed in TCRdb with CATT, and rows carrying the same DNA were merged afterwards. The sample includes approximately 3,000 delta-chain clones, with approximately 2.9% observed a single time. 20% to 30% of the sample rests with the top ten. Specimen: gamma-delta T cells. All receptors derive from a human donor. It is not recorded whose cells these are; they may come from a transplant donor.

As to this clone: TCRdb's protein for this DNA is that of a much larger clone and differs from the translation at residue 5, likely a read error; the protein shown is the DNA translation. The rearrangement joins TRDV2 to TRDJ1, with 8 bases lining up with TRDD3. The CDR3 sequence is 14 residues long. CDR1 is GEAIGNYY, CDR2 EKD, per germline. With V trimmed by 3 bases and J by 5 bases, 7 bases remained unmatched. CDR3 nucleotides: TGTGCCTGTGACTGGGTGGGGGATGAAGATAAACTCATCTTT. Translating it yields CACDWVGDEDKLIF.

A few counts support this clone. TCRdb's protein for this DNA is that of a much larger clone and differs from the translation at residue 4, likely a read error; the protein shown is the DNA translation. This chain links TRDV2 with TRDJ3; no reliable D call. The length of the CDR3 is 18 residues. CDR1 is GEAIGNYY, CDR2 EKD, per germline. This CDR3 is CACGTGWSSSWDTRQMFF. CDR3 DNA sequence: TGTGCCTGTGGCACCGGCTGGTCGAGCTCCTGGGACACCCGACAGATGTTTTTC.

Points on this clone: TCRdb's protein for this DNA is that of a much larger clone and differs from the translation at residue 6, likely a read error; the protein shown is the DNA translation. The chain uses TRDV2 and TRDJ1, with 12 positions matching TRDD3. This CDR3 contains 18 residues. Germline V gene data show CDR1 as GEAIGNYY and CDR2 as EKD. With V trimmed by 0 bases and J by 0 bases, 7 bases remained unmatched. CDR3 sequence reads: CACDTPTGGYLYTDKLIF. In nucleotides, the CDR3 is TGTGCCTGTGACACCCCTACTGGGGGATACTTGTACACCGATAAACTCATCTTT.

This clone appeared a few times. This clone may be a read error of a much larger clone one base away. The chain recombines TRDV2 with TRDJ1; TRDD3 matches at 9 bases. Germline V gene sequence: CDR1 GEAIGNYY, CDR2 EKD. The CDR3 runs to 17 residues. The CDR3 sequence: CACDQSYWGTHTDRLIF. The CDR3 region has the DNA TGTGCCTGTGACCAAAGTTACTGGGGGACACACACCGATAGACTCATCTTT.

This clone appeared many times. The chain links TRDV2 to TRDJ1, with D uncertain. The V and J ends lost 0 bases and 0 bases respectively, with 19 bases between them. Germline loops: CDR1 GEAIGNYY, CDR2 EKD. The CDR3 sequence is 18 residues long. The CDR3 DNA follows: TGTGCCTGTGACACCCTACCCCCCCTGGTGACCTACACCGATAAACTCATCTTT. Protein: CACDTLPPLVTYTDKLIF.

Comments on this clone: A far more abundant clone sits one base away, making this likely a read error. This sample includes further DNA sequences coding for the same CDR3. This chain uses TRDV2 with TRDJ1; weak D call: TRDD3 (5 bases). V gave up 4 bases and J gave up 0 bases, with 14 bases separating them. The CDR3 runs 15 residues. Germline assignment: CDR1 GEAIGNYY and CDR2 EKD. The CDR3 is CACDGVGAHTDKLIF. CDR3 coding DNA: TGTGCCTGTGATGGCGTTGGGGCCCACACCGATAAACTCATCTTT.

By proportion, this clone is medium-sized. The rearrangement links TRDV2 to TRDJ1; 7 nucleotides line up with TRDD3. V trimming: 1 base; J trimming: 0 bases; junction bases outside the gene matches: 7. Germline V gene lookup returns CDR1 GEAIGNYY and CDR2 EKD. This CDR3 spans 16 amino acids. In nucleotides, the CDR3 is TGTGCCTGTGACACACTTGGGGATAGTTACACCGATAAACTCATCTTT. Translated, it gives CACDTLGDSYTDKLIF.

This clone was detected a few times. The TCRdb record carries a much larger clone's protein, which differs from this DNA's translation at residue 5; a read error is the likely cause, and the protein listed here is the DNA translation. The genes are TRDV2 and TRDJ1, with TRDD3 matching 13 bases. Trimming at V came to 3 bases and at J to 9 bases, leaving 18 bases not matched to a gene. CDR1 is GEAIGNYY, CDR2 EKD, per germline. The CDR3 totals 18 residues. The CDR3 nucleotides read TGTGCCTGTGACGGCCTTCTACTGGGGGATACGCCTCAGCCGGAACTCATCTTT. It codes for CACDGLLLGDTPQPELIF.

This clone is large in the sample. Within the sample, other DNA sequences also encode this same CDR3. The V call is TRDV2, the J call TRDJ3; 12 nucleotides line up with TRDD3. Germline V gives CDR1 GEAIGNYY, CDR2 EKD. This CDR3 is built from 21 residues. The V segment lost 4 bases and the J segment 1 base; nucleotides outside the gene matches: 13. The DNA of the CDR3 is TGTGCCTGTGAGGCCGTACTGGGGGATACCCCCGGGTCCTGGGACACCCGACAGATGTTTTTC. This sequence encodes CACEAVLGDTPGSWDTRQMFF.

As concerns this clone: The protein TCRdb gives is from a much larger clone and does not agree with this DNA's translation at residue 12, likely a read error; the protein shown here comes from the DNA. The chain couples TRDV2 to TRDJ1; 11 bases map to TRDD3. Trimming cost V 1 base and J 0 bases; bases outside gene matches: 12. Germline assignment: CDR1 GEAIGNYY and CDR2 EKD. The CDR3 loop spans 19 amino acids. The CDR3 DNA reads TGTGCCTGTGACACGGACCCCGACTGGGGGATATTTAACACCGATAAACTCATCTTT. Its protein is CACDTDPDWGIFNTDKLIF.

Comment on this clone: Only one base separates this from a far larger clonotype, so it likely reflects a read error. The same CDR3 is also encoded by other DNA sequences in this sample. This chain links TRDV2 with TRDJ3, with 8 nucleotides matching TRDD3. The V gene's germline CDR1 is GEAIGNYY and CDR2 EKD. CDR3 length equals 18 residues. CDR3: CACDTGGSPSWDTRQMFF. CDR3 coding DNA: TGTGCCTGTGACACTGGGGGATCCCCCTCCTGGGACACTCGACAGATGTTTTTC.

Details on this clone: This DNA translates differently at residue 5 from the TCRdb protein, which is that of a much larger clone; a read error is likely, and the protein shown is the DNA's own translation. As DNA, the CDR3 is TGTGCCTGTGACATATTACTGGGACGATTCACCGATAAACTCATCTTT. This translates into CACDILLGRFTDKLIF. This sequence joins TRDV2 and TRDJ1; weak D call: TRDD3 (6 bases). Trimming shortened V by 2 bases and J by 1 base, and 16 bases separated the two germline ends. The CDR3 extends over 16 amino acids. Looked up from germline, CDR1 is GEAIGNYY and CDR2 is EKD.

With respect to this clone: With a much larger clone just one base away, this may be a read error. The rearrangement joins TRDV2 to TRDJ1, with TRDD3 identical over 13 bases. There are 17 residues in the CDR3. From germline, CDR1 is GEAIGNYY and CDR2 EKD. CDR3 amino acids: CARDSLVLGDTTDKLIF. The CDR3 DNA reads TGTGCCCGTGACAGTCTAGTACTGGGGGATACGACTGATAAACTCATCTTT.

This clone occurred a few times. This likely came from a read error, as a far larger clone is one base away. This sample also contains other DNA sequences that code for the same CDR3. The V call is TRDV2, the J call TRDJ1; D is perhaps TRDD3 (6 bases). The CDR3 is 15 residues long. In germline, CDR1 is GEAIGNYY, CDR2 EKD. The CDR3, as DNA: TGCGCCTGTGACACCGTTGGGGGGAACACCGATAAACTCATCTTT. It translates to CACDTVGGNTDKLIF.

As regards this clone: The protein given by TCRdb reflects a much larger clone and differs at residue 8 from this DNA's translation, likely from a read error; the protein shown is the DNA's translation. This chain connects TRDV2 to TRDJ3; 7 nucleotides align to TRDD3. Germline V gives CDR1 GEAIGNYY, CDR2 EKD. The CDR3 covers 20 residues. Germline trimming cut 4 bases from V and 0 bases from J; bases unmatched to any gene: 14. Written as DNA, the CDR3 is TGTGCCTGTGATCCCGTACTGAGGGATACTAGCTCCTGGGACACCCGACAGATGTTTTTC. Translation: CACDPVLRDTSSWDTRQMFF.

By sample fraction, this clone is medium-sized. V and J are TRDV2 and TRDJ3; possible D gene TRDD3, 5 bases. The germline CDR1 and CDR2 sequences are GEAIGNYY and EKD. Trimming stripped 0 bases from V and 0 bases from J, with 11 bases between. This CDR3 has 18 residues. CDR3 loop: CACDTAGESSWDTRQMFF. CDR3 in DNA: TGTGCCTGTGACACCGCCGGGGAGAGCTCCTGGGACACCCGACAGATGTTTTTC.

V gene TRDV2 combines with J gene TRDJ1, with TRDD3 matching 11 bases. The germline gives CDR1 GEAIGNYY, CDR2 EKD. This CDR3 has 13 amino acids. The J segment lost 8 bases and the V segment lost 4 bases, leaving 5 bases of the junction unmatched. CDR3 loop: CACEGLGDTKLIF. CDR3 sequence (DNA): TGTGCCTGTGAGGGATTGGGGGATACGAAACTCATCTTT.

A remark on this clone: A read error is likely here: a far larger clone is one base away. This specimen includes other DNA sequences encoding the same CDR3. The rearrangement uses TRDV2 and TRDJ1; 7 bases match TRDD3. Germline values: CDR1 GEAIGNYY, CDR2 EKD. The CDR3 loop spans 15 amino acids. The CDR3 region has the DNA TGTGCCTGCGACACCGTGGGTGGATACGGCGATAAACTCATCTTT. Translation: CACDTVGGYGDKLIF.